This T cell receptor (beta chain) was documented in a study of patients and donors after allogeneic stem cell transplantation. TCRdb reprocessed the RT-PCR reads with MiXCR, giving one entry per CDR3 protein. Here the sample spans 190,000 or so distinct CDR3 sequences, less than 45% being singletons. This CDR3 comprises 13 residues. The germline V and J ends were trimmed by 4 bases and 3 bases, with 9 bases remaining between them. Germline values: CDR1 SGHTA, CDR2 FQGTGA. This sequence originates from a human donor who was either an allogeneic HSCT recipient or a stem cell or donor lymphocyte infusion donor (not recorded which). It is not recorded whose cells these are; they may come from a transplant donor. The rearrangement links TRBV7-3 to TRBJ1-1; no firm D call. The sample consisted of blood, either unsorted or a sorted T cell fraction (not recorded which). Here the CDR3 reads CASSSGAHTEAFF. In nucleotides, the CDR3 is TGTGCCAGCAGCTCGGGAGCCCACACTGAAGCTTTCTTT.